A single sample gave rise to the 28 T cell receptor beta chains below, sequenced in a study of T cell responses to AZD1222 COVID-19 vaccine. Assay used: immunoSEQ multiplex PCR; TCRdb lists only in-frame clones, some missing. Of roughly 100,000 clones detected, 88% appear once; the ten largest clones hold about an eighth. Material: peripheral blood, obtained on day 0 of AZD1222 vaccination. The receptors stem from an adult in good health.

This sequence joins TRBV7-9 and TRBJ1-2; D not resolved. The V end lost 1 base, the J end lost 7 bases, and 10 bases lay between the germline ends. This CDR3 is built from 13 residues. Germline values: CDR1 SEHNR, CDR2 FQNEAQ (reference sequence). This chain's CDR3 is CASSLVGTGGYTF. The DNA for the CDR3 is TGTGCCAGCAGCTTAGTGGGAACTGGTGGCTACACCTTC.

This chain uses TRBV30 with TRBJ2-5; 8 bases align to TRBD1. The CDR3 totals 13 residues. The germline V gene has CDR1 GTSNPN and CDR2 SVGIG (reference sequence). The trim removed 3 bases at V and 5 bases at J, leaving 5 bases unmatched. CDR3 DNA: TGTGCCTGGAGAAGGACAGGGTTGGAGACCCAGTACTTC. It translates to CAWRRTGLETQYF. Variable domain in full (rest from reference TRBV30 and TRBJ2-5): SQTIHQWPATLVQPVGSPLSLECTVEGTSNPNLYWYRQAAGRGLQLLFYSVGIGQISSEVPQNLSASRPQDRQFILSSKKLLLSDSGFYLCAWRRTGLETQYFGPGTRLLVL.

V is TRBV6-6 and J is TRBJ2-1, with 8 bases fitting TRBD1. V shed 7 bases and J 4 bases; nucleotides not matched to a gene: 6. CDR1 is MNHNY and CDR2 is SVGAGI in the germline V gene (reference sequence). The CDR3 loop spans 14 amino acids. Here the CDR3 reads CASTTGVGYNEQFF. The CDR3 DNA sequence: TGTGCCAGCACGACAGGGGTGGGTTACAATGAGCAGTTCTTC.

The chain joins TRBV7-2 to TRBJ2-3; D is perhaps TRBD2 (5 bases). The CDR3 is 14 residues long. Germline-derived CDR1 and CDR2 are SGHTA and FQGNSA. The V end lost 5 bases, the J end lost 9 bases, and 18 bases lay between the germline ends. The CDR3 here is CASSPMVTEGTQYF. CDR3 coding DNA: TGTGCCAGCAGCCCTATGGTAACCGAGGGCACGCAGTATTTT.

V and J are TRBV6-5 and TRBJ1-2, with D tentatively TRBD1 (6 bases). With 6 bases removed from V and 7 bases from J, the gap between germline ends came to 18 bases. Per the germline V gene, CDR1 is MNHEY and CDR2 is SVGAGI. The CDR3 has 14 residues. The chain's CDR3 is CASRRPGGGSGYTF. The DNA for the CDR3 is TGTGCCAGCAGGCGTCCTGGAGGGGGAAGTGGCTACACCTTC.

J is TRBJ2-5 and V is TRBV5-6; unclear D gene. The ends were cut back, 1 base at V and 5 bases at J, with 9 bases in the middle. The CDR3 is 13 amino acids. CDR1 is SGHDT and CDR2 is YYEEEE in the germline V gene. CDR3 nucleotide sequence: TGTGCCAGCAGCTTGCGGGTTGGGGAGACCCAGTACTTC. Residues: CASSLRVGETQYF.

The chain has TRBV6-2 or TRBV6-3 and TRBJ1-1, with D unclear. This CDR3 region has 14 residues. Germline CDR1 reads MNHEY; CDR2 reads SVGEGT. V lost 2 bases to trimming and J lost 1 base, with 8 bases between them. CDR3 DNA: TGTGCCAGCAGTTACCAATGGGAGAACACTGAAGCTTTCTTT. Translation gives CASSYQWENTEAFF.

The V gene is TRBV7-2, the J gene TRBJ2-7, with D possibly being TRBD1 (5 bases). CDR3 length: 13 residues. Germline-derived CDR1 and CDR2 are SGHTA and FQGNSA. V was pared by 8 bases and J by 0 bases, with 11 bases between. This CDR3 is CASGRASSYEQYF. The CDR3 nucleotides read TGTGCCAGCGGCAGGGCCAGCTCCTACGAGCAGTACTTC.

The chain combines TRBV5-1 with TRBJ2-1, with 7 nucleotides matching TRBD1. The CDR3 runs to 12 residues. Germline V CDR1 and CDR2: SGHRS, YFSETQ. The V gene end was trimmed by 5 bases and the J gene end by 8 bases; junction bases not matched to a gene: 4. CDR3 DNA sequence: TGCGCCAGCAGAAAAACAGGGGATGAGCAGTTCTTC. As protein: CASRKTGDEQFF.

The chain carries TRBV7-2 and TRBJ2-5, with TRBD2 matching 9 bases. The trim removed 5 bases at V and 5 bases at J, leaving 15 bases unmatched. The CDR3 runs to 17 residues. Germline CDR1 is SGHTA and CDR2 is FQGNSA. The DNA of the CDR3 is TGTGCCAGCAGCCCATATCCAGTGGCGGGGGGGCCCGAGACCCAGTACTTC. Protein product: CASSPYPVAGGPETQYF.

This clone was found a few times. This rearrangement joins TRBV12-5 to TRBJ1-1, with a possible D match to TRBD1 (6 bases). Germline V gene data show CDR1 as LGHNT and CDR2 as FRNRAP. The germline V and J ends were trimmed by 5 bases and 4 bases, with 14 bases remaining between them. There are 14 residues in the CDR3. CDR3 nucleotides: TGTGCTAGTGGTCTACAGGGCACCCTCACTGAAGCTTTCTTT. Translated: CASGLQGTLTEAFF.

This chain uses TRBV12-5 with TRBJ1-5; D might be TRBD1 (5 bases). Germline CDR1 is LGHNT and CDR2 is FRNRAP. The ends were cut back, 0 bases at V and 1 base at J, with 13 bases in the middle. This CDR3 has 17 residues. The CDR3 region has the DNA TGTGCTAGTGGTTTGGTACTAGAGGGGAAGAGCAATCAGCCCCAGCATTTT. It specifies CASGLVLEGKSNQPQHF.

J is TRBJ1-2 and V is TRBV19; D is unresolved. The germline V and J ends were trimmed by 3 bases and 7 bases, with 18 bases remaining between them. Germline-derived CDR1 and CDR2 are LNHDA and SQIVND (reference sequence). This CDR3 is 15 amino acids long. In nucleotides, the CDR3 is TGTGCCAGTAGTATCGGTGGTAACAGAGTAGGTGGCTACACCTTC. As protein: CASSIGGNRVGGYTF.

The chain joins TRBV2 to TRBJ1-2; the D gene is possibly TRBD1 (5 bases). Trimming cost V 11 bases and J 7 bases, with 11 bases left between them. Germline CDR1 reads SNHLY; CDR2 reads FYNNEI. The CDR3 runs 10 residues. CDR3 sequence reads: CASQTAGYTF. CDR3 nucleotide sequence: TGTGCCTCCCAGACAGCTGGCTACACCTTC.

The chain couples TRBV19 to TRBJ1-1; weak D call: TRBD1 (5 bases). The CDR3 is made up of 14 amino acids. Trimming left V 5 bases short and J 13 bases short, with 23 bases between. Germline V CDR1 and CDR2: LNHDA, SQIVND (reference sequence). CDR3 DNA: TGTGCCAGTAGTGCCAGGGCTCGCGCGGGTAGTATTTTCTTT. Residues: CASSARARAGSIFF.

J is TRBJ2-6 and V is TRBV28; 9 bases fit TRBD2. This CDR3 comprises 18 residues. The V segment lost 1 base and the J segment 1 base; nucleotides outside the gene matches: 5. Germline V gives CDR1 MDHEN, CDR2 SYDVKM. The CDR3 region is CASSLLAGGLSGANVLTF. DNA of the CDR3: TGTGCCAGCAGTTTATTGGCGGGGGGGTTATCTGGGGCCAACGTCCTGACTTTC.

A note on this clone: Different DNA sequences within this sample yield the same CDR3. The V call is TRBV19, the J call TRBJ2-1, with 8 bases fitting TRBD1. The CDR3 covers 14 residues. The germline V gene encodes CDR1 LNHDA and CDR2 SQIVND (reference sequence). The V gene end was trimmed by 5 bases and the J gene end by 2 bases; junction bases not matched to a gene: 2. Written as DNA, the CDR3 is TGTGCCAGTAGTGGACAGGGACCCTACAATGAGCAGTTCTTC. Amino acids: CASSGQGPYNEQFF.

This chain links TRBV7-2 with TRBJ1-6; D is perhaps TRBD1 (6 bases). Germline assignment: CDR1 SGHTA and CDR2 FQGNSA. The CDR3 consists of 15 residues. V dropped 5 bases and J dropped 13 bases, with 21 bases sitting between them. For the CDR3, the DNA is TGTGCCAGCAGCATCCGGACAGCCCTTGTGGATCCCCTCCACTTT. Protein: CASSIRTALVDPLHF.

To note about this clone: At one boundary the junction diverges from the germline segment, which might be a read error. This CDR3 reads CASRDLTAGHNEQFF. The DNA for the CDR3 is TGTGCCAGCAGGGACTTAACCGCGGGGCACAATGAGCAGTTCTTC. This rearrangement joins TRBV6-4 to TRBJ2-1; D perhaps matches TRBD2 (6 bases). The V gene's germline CDR1 is MRHNA and CDR2 SNTAGT. This CDR3 spans 15 amino acids.

The rearrangement joins TRBV10-1 to TRBJ1-2; D possibly corresponds to TRBD1 (5 bases). Per the germline V gene, CDR1 is WNHNN and CDR2 is SYGVQD (reference sequence). The CDR3 totals 13 residues. Trimming removed 5 bases from V and 8 bases from J, with 15 bases in between. The CDR3 protein is CASSRSDGGGYTF. The CDR3 DNA follows: TGCGCCAGCAGTCGATCGGACGGGGGAGGCTACACCTTC.

The chain recombines TRBV5-1 with TRBJ2-7, with D maybe TRBD1 (6 bases). Germline V CDR1 and CDR2: SGHRS, YFSETQ. This CDR3 comprises 14 residues. V lost 3 bases, J lost 5 bases, and 15 bases lay in between. The CDR3 region is CASSWDKGRHEQYF. The CDR3 DNA is TGCGCCAGCAGCTGGGACAAGGGTCGTCACGAGCAGTACTTC.

The CDR3 is CASSLLGGYTDTQYF. The CDR3 nucleotides are TGCGCCAGCAGCTTGCTCGGGGGTTACACAGATACGCAGTATTTT. The chain couples TRBV5-1 to TRBJ2-3; D may be TRBD2 (6 bases). V was shortened by 1 base and J by 2 bases, with 11 bases between the two germline ends. This CDR3 is built from 15 residues. CDR1 is SGHRS and CDR2 is YFSETQ in the germline V gene. Looking up the rest from reference TRBV5-1 and TRBJ2-3 gives the full variable domain: KAGVTQTPRYLIKTRGQQVTLSCSPISGHRSVSWYQQTPGQGLQFLFEYFSETQRNKGNFPGRFSGRQFSNSRSEMNVSTLELGDSALYLCASSLLGGYTDTQYFGPGTRLTVL.

The chain uses TRBV19 and TRBJ1-1; 12 bases are a match to TRBD1. V trimming: 5 bases; J trimming: 3 bases; junction bases outside the gene matches: 7. The CDR3 spans 16 residues. CDR1 and CDR2 (germline): LNHDA, SQIVND (reference sequence). CDR3 region: CASSSRDRGRDTEAFF. DNA for the CDR3: TGTGCCAGTAGTTCCCGGGACAGGGGGCGAGACACTGAAGCTTTCTTT.

This clone has just one count. The chain carries TRBV30 and TRBJ2-3; D is uncertain. The germline gives CDR1 GTSNPN, CDR2 SVGIG (reference sequence). The V end lost 4 bases, the J end lost 1 base, and 9 bases lay between the germline ends. This CDR3 is built from 13 residues. The CDR3 protein is CAWKGKGTDTQYF. CDR3 coding DNA: TGTGCCTGGAAGGGTAAGGGCACAGATACGCAGTATTTT.

The chain is built from TRBV18 and TRBJ2-3; 7 bases align to TRBD1. The J segment lost 4 bases and the V segment lost 3 bases, leaving 7 bases of the junction unmatched. CDR1 KGHSH and CDR2 LQKENI come from the germline V gene. The CDR3 loop spans 15 amino acids. CDR3 region: CASSPSTGSADTQYF. The CDR3 nucleotides read TGTGCCAGCTCACCCTCGACAGGGTCAGCAGATACGCAGTATTTT.

The chain combines TRBV5-5 with TRBJ2-5, with D possibly being TRBD1 (5 bases). Germline CDR1 SGHKS, CDR2 YYEKEE (reference sequence). The CDR3 contains 15 residues. Between the trimmed V and J ends, which lost 0 bases and 1 base, there was a span of 10 bases. The CDR3 protein is CASSLGLGVQETQYF. The CDR3 nucleotides are TGTGCCAGCAGCTTGGGGTTAGGGGTCCAAGAGACCCAGTACTTC.

The V call is TRBV28, the J call TRBJ1-5; D is unclear. The V end was cut by 6 bases, the J end by 0 bases, with 3 bases between. CDR3 size: 12 residues. Germline CDR1 MDHEN, CDR2 SYDVKM. CDR3 in amino acids: CASRGSNQPQHF. The CDR3 nucleotides are TGTGCCAGCAGAGGTAGCAATCAGCCCCAGCATTTT.

CDR3 nucleotides: TGTGCCAGCAGCTTAGTCAATTACCAAGAGACCCAGTACTTC. Translating it yields CASSLVNYQETQYF. V gene TRBV7-2 combines with J gene TRBJ2-5; no firm D call. Germline V lookup: CDR1 SGHTA, CDR2 FQGNSA. The CDR3 runs 14 residues. Trimming removed 1 base from V and 0 bases from J, with 6 bases in between.